Following are 9 T cell receptor beta chains from one sample sequenced in a study of T cell changes during pregnancy in multiple sclerosis. Assay used: immunoSEQ multiplex PCR; TCRdb lists only in-frame clones, some missing. The sample holds about 89,000 clones; around 94% are singletons and the top ten take 0.7% to 0.95%. The specimen comprised peripheral blood, sampled in the third trimester of pregnancy. The receptors derive from a female donor with multiple sclerosis, enrolled in a pregnancy study.

This clone has only a few counts. The chain has TRBV5-1 and TRBJ2-1; TRBD2 agrees at 11 bases. V lost 7 bases and J lost 1; bases outside the gene matches: 4. This CDR3 has 15 residues. Germline assignment: CDR1 SGHRS and CDR2 YFSETQ. For the CDR3, the DNA is TGCGCCAGCGAGCGGACTAGCGGGTCCTACAATGAGCAGTTCTTC. Amino acid sequence: CASERTSGSYNEQFF.

The chain carries TRBV19 and TRBJ1-1, with TRBD1 matching over 7 bases. Trimming removed 3 bases from V and 3 bases from J; junction bases left unmatched: 7. The CDR3 totals 15 residues. The V gene's germline CDR1 is LNHDA and CDR2 SQIVND (reference sequence). The CDR3 DNA is TGTGCCAGTAGTATGGGACAGCCCGGTTACACTGAAGCTTTCTTT. Residues: CASSMGQPGYTEAFF. The whole variable domain, filled in from reference TRBV19 and TRBJ1-1, reads DGGITQSPKYLFRKEGQNVTLSCEQNLNHDAMYWYRQDPGQGLRLIYYSQIVNDFQKGDIAEGYSVSREKKESFPLTVTSAQKNPTAFYLCASSMGQPGYTEAFFGQGTRLTVV.

The chain recombines TRBV30 with TRBJ2-7; a possible D gene is TRBD2 (7 bases). Germline CDR1 is GTSNPN and CDR2 is SVGIG (reference sequence). Deletions cut 4 bases from V and 8 bases from J, with 18 bases between. This CDR3 has 13 amino acids. The CDR3 is CAWNLNTGTKQYF. The DNA for the CDR3 is TGTGCCTGGAACTTGAATACAGGGACTAAGCAGTACTTC.

The V and J genes are TRBV4-2 and TRBJ2-7, with D possibly TRBD1 on 6 matching bases. The germline V and J ends were trimmed by 1 base and 0 bases, with 10 bases remaining between them. Germline V gene sequence: CDR1 LGHNA, CDR2 YNFKEQ. The CDR3 has 15 amino acids. CDR3: CASSQVDSSSYEQYF. CDR3 DNA sequence: TGTGCCAGCAGCCAAGTGGACAGTAGCTCCTACGAGCAGTACTTC.

The rearrangement joins TRBV5-1 to TRBJ2-7, with 8 positions matching TRBD2. V trimming: 4 bases; J trimming: 0 bases; junction bases outside the gene matches: 9. The CDR3 is made up of 16 amino acids. Germline V gives CDR1 SGHRS, CDR2 YFSETQ. For the CDR3, the DNA is TGCGCCAGCAGCCTTCTCACTAGCGGAAGCTCCTACGAGCAGTACTTC. Its translation is CASSLLTSGSSYEQYF. The full variable domain, its missing parts supplied by reference TRBV5-1 and TRBJ2-7, is KAGVTQTPRYLIKTRGQQVTLSCSPISGHRSVSWYQQTPGQGLQFLFEYFSETQRNKGNFPGRFSGRQFSNSRSEMNVSTLELGDSALYLCASSLLTSGSSYEQYFGPGTRLTVT.

The CDR3 bases are TGTGCCAGTAGAGATGGGACAGGGTTCAATGAGCAGTTCTTC. Its translation is CASRDGTGFNEQFF. The V and J genes are TRBV19 and TRBJ2-1, with 9 bases matching TRBD1. Trimming cost V 6 bases and J 6 bases; bases outside gene matches: 6. CDR3 length: 14 residues. The V gene's germline CDR1 is LNHDA and CDR2 SQIVND (reference sequence).

CDR3 nucleotide sequence: TGTGCCAGTACCAATTCAGGGGGGTACGAGCAGTACTTC. It specifies CASTNSGGYEQYF. V and J are TRBV19 and TRBJ2-7; D perhaps matches TRBD1 (7 bases). Per the germline V gene, CDR1 is LNHDA and CDR2 is SQIVND (reference sequence). The CDR3 contains 13 residues. V lost 7 bases and J lost 4, with 14 bases in between.

The chain uses TRBV9 and TRBJ2-3; 8 nucleotides agree with TRBD2. V was pared by 6 bases and J by 2 bases, with 5 bases of the junction left unmatched. CDR3 length equals 14 residues. CDR1 and CDR2 from the germline V gene are SGDLS and YYNGEE. CDR3 bases: TGTGCCAGCAATAGCGGGATGACCACAGATACGCAGTATTTT. This sequence encodes CASNSGMTTDTQYF.

The chain is built from TRBV2 and TRBJ1-1; D possibly corresponds to TRBD1 (5 bases). Trimming left V 2 bases short and J 0 bases short, with 16 bases between. The CDR3 is 17 residues long. Germline-derived CDR1 and CDR2 are SNHLY and FYNNEI. The CDR3, as DNA: TGTGCCAGCAGTGAAAGCGGGTGGGGACGGATGAACACTGAAGCTTTCTTT. Translated: CASSESGWGRMNTEAFF.